This entry features one T cell receptor beta chain sequence. This record belongs to a study of blood T cell repertoires in COVID-19. Sequencing was performed with immunoSEQ multiplex PCR; in TCRdb, only in-frame clones are kept and a portion is missing. This repertoire shows around 12,000 clones, around nine tenths found once; its top ten account for roughly 2.6%. There are 14 residues in the CDR3. V was trimmed by 3 bases and J by 2 bases, leaving 9 bases between them. Germline V gives CDR1 MNHEY, CDR2 SMNVEV (reference sequence). This rearrangement joins TRBV27 to TRBJ2-3; D is ambiguous. The sequenced sample was peripheral blood. The clonotype comes from a human donor in a cohort sampled during active COVID-19. The CDR3 DNA sequence: TGTGCCAGCAGTTTCACCTCTACCACAGATACGCAGTATTTT. Its protein product is CASSFTSTTDTQYF.